These 30 T cell receptor beta chains originate from one sample sequenced in a study of regulatory T cells in long-lasting Graves disease. Time point denoted: newly diagnosed GD, antithyroid drugs for less than 3 months. There was RNA extracted from PBMCs, and the TCR library was made from it. The authors built TCR beta libraries using iRepertoire HTBI primers and Arm-PCR of CDR3 regions. TCRdb re-called the multiplex PCR reads with MiXCR, one entry per CDR3 protein. The sample records under 800,000 distinct CDR3 sequences, roughly 15% being singletons. The same specimen was also included in a second study, on T cells in Graves' hyperthyroidism and ophthalmopathy.

Sequences were derived from peripheral blood mononuclear cells (PBMCs), sampled at new diagnosis, from a patient treated with antithyroid drugs. All receptors derive from a woman younger than 45 with Graves disease.

The rearrangement joins TRBV7-9 to TRBJ1-1; no definite D call. CDR1 is SEHNR, CDR2 FQNEAQ, per germline (reference sequence). CDR3 length: 15 amino acids. Trimming removed 5 bases at V and 2 bases at J, with 15 bases between. In DNA, the CDR3 is TGTGCCAGCAGCCATGGGGTTGGAGCTAACACTGAAGCTTTCTTT. This sequence encodes CASSHGVGANTEAFF.

This chain uses TRBV5-1 with TRBJ2-1, with 16 nucleotides matching TRBD2. Germline V gene sequence: CDR1 SGHRS, CDR2 YFSETQ. The CDR3 sequence is 19 residues long. V was pared by 0 bases and J by 2 bases, with 5 bases of the junction left unmatched. The CDR3 DNA reads as TGCGCCAGCAGCTTGGGGGGACTAGCGGGAGGGTCCCCCTACAATGAGCAGTTCTTC. Its translation: CASSLGGLAGGSPYNEQFF. Filled out from reference TRBV5-1 and TRBJ2-1, the complete variable domain reads KAGVTQTPRYLIKTRGQQVTLSCSPISGHRSVSWYQQTPGQGLQFLFEYFSETQRNKGNFPGRFSGRQFSNSRSEMNVSTLELGDSALYLCASSLGGLAGGSPYNEQFFGPGTRLTVL.

A remark on this clonotype: One end of the junction is discordant with germline, which a read error may explain. V usage is TRBV6-2 or TRBV6-3 and J usage is TRBJ1-2; D ambiguous. The CDR3 covers 13 residues. Looked up from germline, CDR1 is MNHEY and CDR2 is SVGEGT. The CDR3 sequence is CAISDPGRTGYTF. The CDR3 DNA sequence: TGTGCCATCAGTGACCCCGGCCGGACGGGCTACACCTTC.

This clonotype was seen a handful of times. V is TRBV12-5 and J is TRBJ2-3; 13 bases are shared with TRBD2. V shed 5 bases and J 4 bases; nucleotides not matched to a gene: 6. Looked up from germline, CDR1 is LGHNT and CDR2 is FRNRAP. There are 16 residues in the CDR3. The CDR3 is CASGPGLAGVADTQYF. CDR3 DNA: TGTGCTAGTGGTCCAGGACTAGCGGGAGTCGCAGATACGCAGTATTTT. Drawing the rest from reference TRBV12-5 and TRBJ2-3, the complete variable domain is DARVTQTPRHKVTEMGQEVTMRCQPILGHNTVFWYRQTMMQGLELLAYFRNRAPLDDSGMPKDRFSAEMPDATLATLKIQPSEPRDSAVYFCASGPGLAGVADTQYFGPGTRLTVL.

This clonotype was counted at least ten times. The V gene is TRBV29-1, the J gene TRBJ2-5, with 12 bases that match TRBD2. Germline CDR1 is SQVTM and CDR2 is ANQGSEA. J was trimmed by 5 bases and V by 4 bases; bases with no gene match: 5. The CDR3 extends over 14 amino acids. The CDR3 here is CSVASGRARETQYF. DNA of the CDR3: TGCAGCGTTGCTAGCGGGAGGGCCAGGGAGACCCAGTACTTC.

This clonotype was seen many times. The rearrangement uses TRBV7-2 and TRBJ2-1; no clear D. The CDR3 consists of 11 residues. V was trimmed by 4 bases and J by 14 bases, leaving 12 bases between them. CDR1 is SGHTA, CDR2 FQGNSA, per germline. CDR3 loop: CASSSPVAKFF. The DNA of the CDR3 is TGTGCCAGCAGCTCCCCCGTAGCTAAGTTCTTC.

The rearrangement uses TRBV19 and TRBJ1-1; TRBD1 matches 10 bases. The CDR3 consists of 13 residues. Germline V gives CDR1 LNHDA, CDR2 SQIVND (reference sequence). V lost 8 bases and J lost 7; bases outside the gene matches: 7. The CDR3 reads CASPRGTGDEAFF. Here the CDR3 DNA reads TGTGCCAGTCCCCGGGGGACAGGGGATGAAGCTTTCTTT. Full variable domain (outside the CDR3, taken from reference TRBV19 and TRBJ1-1): DGGITQSPKYLFRKEGQNVTLSCEQNLNHDAMYWYRQDPGQGLRLIYYSQIVNDFQKGDIAEGYSVSREKKESFPLTVTSAQKNPTAFYLCASPRGTGDEAFFGQGTRLTVV.

This clonotype was recorded many times. The chain joins TRBV7-3 to TRBJ1-6; no firm D call. Germline CDR1 reads SGHTA; CDR2 reads FQGTGA. The CDR3 spans 15 residues. The V end lost 3 bases, the J end lost 7 bases, and 13 bases lay between the germline ends. In nucleotides, the CDR3 is TGTGCCAGCAGCTTTTCTCCCCCGCCGAATTCACCCCTCCACTTT. Protein: CASSFSPPPNSPLHF.

This clonotype has only one observation. A much larger clone lies one base from this, so it may be a read error. The final CDR3 position lacks the conserved phenylalanine or tryptophan, pointing to a likely read error. The chain uses TRBV6-2 or TRBV6-3 and TRBJ2-1, with a weak D call TRBD2 (5 bases). Germline-derived CDR1 and CDR2 are MNHEY and SVGEGT. The CDR3 has 13 residues. The V gene lost 7 bases and the J gene lost 7 bases, with 14 bases spanning the gap. The chain's CDR3 is CASTNDYRNEQFL. The CDR3 DNA reads TGTGCCAGCACTAACGACTATAGGAATGAGCAGTTCCTC.

At least ten counts were recorded for this clonotype. The V and J genes are TRBV20-1 and TRBJ2-3; D not resolved. Germline values: CDR1 DFQATT, CDR2 SNEGSKA (reference sequence). V shed 3 bases and J shed 0 bases, with 10 bases lying between them. The CDR3 runs 14 residues. The CDR3 region is CSASGGISTDTQYF. The DNA of the CDR3 is TGCAGTGCTAGTGGTGGGATTAGCACAGATACGCAGTATTTT.

This clonotype showed up just a few times. This chain connects TRBV20-1 to TRBJ2-4; D gene uncertain. Trimming removed 3 bases from V and 1 base from J, with 19 bases in between. The CDR3 covers 17 residues. Germline V gene lookup returns CDR1 DFQATT and CDR2 SNEGSKA (reference sequence). The chain's CDR3 is CSASPFSSSAAKNIQYF. DNA of the CDR3: TGCAGTGCTAGCCCCTTTTCCTCATCCGCCGCCAAAAACATTCAGTACTTC.

As to this clonotype: This CDR3 fails to terminate in the conserved phenylalanine or tryptophan, so it likely reflects a read error. V gene TRBV19 combines with J gene TRBJ2-7, with 11 bases lining up with TRBD2. The trim removed 3 bases at V and 2 bases at J, leaving 0 bases unmatched. The CDR3 consists of 14 residues. CDR1 LNHDA and CDR2 SQIVND come from the germline V gene (reference sequence). The CDR3 sequence: CASSISGRAYEQYS. DNA for the CDR3: TGTGCCAGTAGTATTAGCGGGAGGGCCTACGAGCAGTACTCC.

This clonotype was counted ten times or more. V is TRBV29-1 and J is TRBJ2-3; unclear D gene. Germline V lookup: CDR1 SQVTM, CDR2 ANQGSEA. There are 16 residues in the CDR3. V dropped 7 bases and J dropped 1 base, with 21 bases sitting between them. CDR3 sequence (DNA): TGCAGCGGCAGAATAGGCACCCGGGCAGGCACAGATACGCAGTATTTT. As protein: CSGRIGTRAGTDTQYF.

In this sample, this clonotype turned up many times. The chain is built from TRBV24-1 and TRBJ2-1; D remains unclear. Trimming stripped 4 bases from V and 9 bases from J, with 18 bases between. CDR3 length: 15 residues. Looked up from germline, CDR1 is KGHDR and CDR2 is SFDVKD. The CDR3 protein is CATSDHRQMSGEQFF. DNA for the CDR3: TGTGCCACCAGTGACCATCGCCAGATGAGTGGTGAGCAGTTCTTC.

This clonotype has a handful of counts. The CDR3 bases are TGTGCCAGTAGCAAGGGACTAGCGGGATCTAGCACAGATACGCAGTATTTT. This gives the protein CASSKGLAGSSTDTQYF. The chain links TRBV19 to TRBJ2-3; 13 bases line up with TRBD2. Germline V gene data show CDR1 as LNHDA and CDR2 as SQIVND (reference sequence). This CDR3 has 17 amino acids. The J segment lost 0 bases and the V segment lost 6 bases, leaving 6 bases of the junction unmatched.

This clonotype has at least ten counts. The chain employs TRBV12-3 or TRBV12-4 and TRBJ2-2, with D possibly being TRBD2 (5 bases). The CDR3 spans 17 residues. The V gene lost 2 bases and the J gene lost 0 bases, with 13 bases spanning the gap. As DNA, the CDR3 is TGTGCCAGCAGTTTAAGTGAGGGCTTCGCGAACACCGGGGAGCTGTTTTTT. It is translated as CASSLSEGFANTGELFF.

This clonotype has a count of ten or more. This chain joins TRBV2 and TRBJ2-3, with 9 nucleotides matching TRBD2. This CDR3 is 16 amino acids long. With 4 bases clipped from V and 2 bases from J, the junction kept 7 bases outside the gene matches. Germline V CDR1 and CDR2: SNHLY, FYNNEI. Here the CDR3 reads CASSGATSGITDTQYF. CDR3 in DNA: TGTGCCAGCAGTGGGGCGACTAGCGGAATCACAGATACGCAGTATTTT.

This clonotype was recorded a few times. The V gene is TRBV30, the J gene TRBJ1-5; no clear D gene. The CDR3 is 15 amino acids. V lost 2 bases to trimming and J lost 4 bases, with 15 bases between them. The germline CDR1 and CDR2 sequences are GTSNPN and SVGIG (reference sequence). The CDR3 is CAWSHPGRKNQPQHF. The CDR3 DNA is TGTGCCTGGAGTCACCCCGGACGGAAGAATCAGCCCCAGCATTTT.

J is TRBJ2-2 and V is TRBV28; TRBD2 aligns across 8 bases. In germline, CDR1 is MDHEN, CDR2 SYDVKM. The CDR3 runs 18 residues. V lost 3 bases, J lost 5 bases, and 14 bases stayed unmatched. This CDR3 reads CASSFSGREVPATGELFF. The DNA of the CDR3 is TGTGCCAGCAGTTTTTCCGGGCGGGAGGTTCCTGCGACCGGGGAGCTGTTTTTT.

As for this clonotype: A much bigger clone sits one base away, suggesting this may be a read error. The chain uses TRBV29-1 and TRBJ1-4, with unresolved D. CDR1 is SQVTM and CDR2 is ANQGSEA in the germline V gene. This CDR3 is built from 11 residues. Here the CDR3 reads CGVERSEKLFF. CDR3 nucleotides: TGCGGCGTTGAGCGGAGTGAAAAACTGTTTTTT.

The chain carries TRBV5-1 and TRBJ2-5, with 11 bases matching TRBD2. The DNA end is a closer match to TRBJ2-1, so the J assignment may be wrong. The V gene's germline CDR1 is SGHRS and CDR2 YFSETQ. The CDR3 is 15 residues long. CDR3 residues: CASSLLAGVEGEQFF. In nucleotides, the CDR3 is TGCGCCAGCAGCTTACTAGCGGGAGTCGAGGGTGAGCAGTTCTTC.

This clonotype was counted only a few times. The J gene is TRBJ2-1, the V gene TRBV30, with 8 bases matching TRBD2. CDR1 and CDR2 (germline): GTSNPN, SVGIG (reference sequence). The V gene end was trimmed by 1 base and the J gene end by 8 bases; junction bases not matched to a gene: 10. The CDR3 runs 15 residues. CDR3 region: CAWSGAGLAGHEQFF. In DNA, the CDR3 is TGTGCCTGGAGTGGAGCTGGCCTAGCGGGCCATGAGCAGTTCTTC.

This clonotype was observed at least ten times. The V and J genes are TRBV28 and TRBJ2-1; TRBD2 matches at 16 bases. Germline V gives CDR1 MDHEN, CDR2 SYDVKM. With V trimmed by 8 bases and J by 0 bases, 10 bases remained unmatched. This CDR3 comprises 19 residues. The CDR3, as DNA: TGTGCCAGCCCCCCGGGACTAGCGGGAGGGCCGAGCTCCTACAATGAGCAGTTCTTC. Protein sequence: CASPPGLAGGPSSYNEQFF.

This clonotype was seen ten or more times. The genes are TRBV7-9 and TRBJ2-5; 8 bases match TRBD2. Germline values: CDR1 SEHNR, CDR2 FQNEAQ (reference sequence). This CDR3 is built from 16 residues. The junction had 13 bases not matched to a gene; V was cut back by 5 bases and J by 5 bases. CDR3 bases: TGTGCCAGCAGCCGAGGAGCTAGCGGGTATCGGGAGACCCAGTACTTC. Its protein product is CASSRGASGYRETQYF. The full variable domain, completed using reference TRBV7-9 and TRBJ2-5, is DTGVSQNPRHKITKRGQNVTFRCDPISEHNRLYWYRQTLGQGPEFLTYFQNEAQLEKSRLLSDRFSAERPKGSFSTLEIQRTEQGDSAMYLCASSRGASGYRETQYFGPGTRLLVL.

This clonotype came up many times. J is TRBJ2-1 and V is TRBV6-1; D may be TRBD1 (6 bases). Looked up from germline, CDR1 is MNHNS and CDR2 is SASEGT. This CDR3 is built from 13 residues. Trimming removed 7 bases from V and 2 bases from J, with 9 bases in between. CDR3 nucleotide sequence: TGTGCCAGCAAAGGGGGAACCTACAATGAGCAGTTCTTC. Translation gives CASKGGTYNEQFF.

In this sample, this clonotype turned up a few times. This chain links TRBV20-1 with TRBJ2-1, with 10 nucleotides matching TRBD2. Germline values: CDR1 DFQATT, CDR2 SNEGSKA (reference sequence). The CDR3 contains 16 residues. V dropped 4 bases and J dropped 6; count of bases not matched to a gene: 12. The CDR3 DNA reads TGCAGTGCTATACGACTCGGGACTAGCGATTTCAATGAGCAGTTCTTC. Translating it yields CSAIRLGTSDFNEQFF.

This clonotype was counted at least ten times. V usage is TRBV28 and J usage is TRBJ1-1, with D unresolved. Germline V CDR1 and CDR2: MDHEN, SYDVKM. Trimming removed 8 bases at V and 0 bases at J, with 7 bases between. CDR3 length equals 12 residues. The CDR3 spells CASSEMNTEAFF. CDR3 DNA sequence: TGTGCCAGCTCAGAGATGAACACTGAAGCTTTCTTT.

This clonotype was seen many times. This chain joins TRBV5-1 and TRBJ2-7, with 7 nucleotides matching TRBD2. J gave up 3 bases and V 2 bases, and 5 bases lay outside the gene matches. This CDR3 is 14 amino acids long. The germline CDR1 and CDR2 sequences are SGHRS and YFSETQ. Here the CDR3 reads CASSFTSAVYEQYF. CDR3 in DNA: TGCGCCAGCAGCTTTACTAGCGCAGTCTACGAGCAGTACTTC.

This clonotype was observed at least ten times. The CDR3 sequence is CASSLEVQSSYNEQFF. CDR3 nucleotides: TGTGCCAGCAGCTTAGAGGTCCAAAGCTCCTACAATGAGCAGTTCTTC. The chain recombines TRBV7-8 with TRBJ2-1; no clear D gene. From germline, CDR1 is SGHVS and CDR2 FQNEAQ. The ends were cut back, 1 base at V and 0 bases at J, with 10 bases in the middle. This CDR3 is built from 16 residues.

The chain carries TRBV10-3 and TRBJ1-1; 7 bases map to TRBD1. V was clipped by 6 bases and J by 10 bases; unmatched bases: 11. The germline V gene encodes CDR1 ENHRY and CDR2 SYGVKD. The CDR3 has 13 amino acids. The CDR3 reads CAISVQGEGGAFF. The CDR3 region has the DNA TGTGCCATCAGCGTTCAGGGGGAAGGTGGAGCTTTCTTT.